This TCR beta chain was found in a study of CD8 T cells in ankylosing spondylitis. Germline V CDR1 and CDR2: SGDLS, YYNGEE. Unmatched junction bases numbered 13, after V lost 4 bases and J lost 5 bases. The CDR3 contains 18 residues. Overall study results and limits: Certain motif variants had earlier appeared in reactive arthritis synovial fluid and blood. According to the report, clones linked to the disease were significantly enriched in matched synovial fluid samples taken from ankylosing spondylitis patients. A motif of 7 to 9 highly homologous TCR beta variants was seen as apparently characteristic of ankylosing spondylitis blood.

It was by quantitative 5'-RACE with molecular barcodes that TCR beta libraries were made. TCRdb used MiXCR to reprocess the 5' RACE reads, holding one entry per CDR3 protein. In the table there are about 42,000 distinct CDR3 sequences, 4% of which are singletons. This clonotype was picked up many times. Antigen unknown. This TCR was sampled from a female donor with ankylosing spondylitis or in good health (not recorded which). Sequenced input: blood, either unsorted or a sorted T cell fraction (not recorded which). The rearrangement uses TRBV9 and TRBJ2-2; 11 bases align to TRBD2. The DNA for the CDR3 is TGTGCCAGCAGCCTTAGGATAGCGGGGGGGCTTGAAACCGGGGAGCTGTTTTTT. Translating it yields CASSLRIAGGLETGELFF.